This is a list of T cell receptor beta chains from one sample in a study of cytomegalovirus exposure and HLA in healthy donors. Data came from immunoSEQ multiplex PCR; TCRdb stores just in-frame clones and leaves some out. In the table there are 120,000 to 150,000 clones, around 79% of which are singletons. Sequencing used PBMCs. These receptors originate from a male donor in good health and CMV-seronegative. Both conserved end residues are part of each CDR3.

>15|TRBJ1-3|TRBV29-1
CSVTQRTGPGNTIYF
>16|TRBJ1-1|TRBV10-3
CAISPRQGGSGTEAFF
>14|TRBJ1-1|TRBV10-3
CAISFRTGGTEAFF
>16|TRBJ2-1|TRBV9
CASSVGVSGAYNEQFF
>14|TRBJ2-7|TRBV7-6
CASRPRGSMYEQYF
>17|TRBJ1-2|TRBV5-6
CASRNLGDGRGNYGYTF
>16|TRBJ2-1|TRBV5-4
CASSPDVGALANEQFF
>16|TRBJ2-1|TRBV19
CASSTTSGGLYNEQFF
>11|TRBJ1-1|TRBV2
CASQETGHAFF
>20|TRBJ2-3|TRBV10-3
CAISTDGTSGRTGGPDTQYF
>14|TRBJ1-4|TRBV19
CASSPGYPNEKLFF
>14|TRBJ2-5|TRBV27
CASSLDRPGETQYF